This T cell receptor (beta chain) was identified during a study of T cells after yellow fever vaccination. A few counts support this clonotype. V gave up 7 bases and J gave up 5 bases; unmatched junction bases: 10. This CDR3 comprises 14 residues. Germline CDR1 SGHVS, CDR2 FQNEAQ. TCR cDNA, made by 5'RACE template switching, carried an added universal primer site and UMIs. TCRdb itself ran the 5' RACE reads through MiXCR, one entry per CDR3 protein. The sample records around 590,000 distinct CDR3 sequences, about 12% being singletons. This clonotype originated in a man younger than 40 who received the YFV17D yellow fever vaccine. Source: PBMCs, taken on the day of the yellow fever booster vaccination. The V gene is TRBV7-8, the J gene TRBJ2-5; 7 bases align to TRBD1. The CDR3 protein is CASKLRTGRETQYF. CDR3 bases: TGTGCCAGCAAGCTTAGGACAGGAAGGGAGACCCAGTACTTC.